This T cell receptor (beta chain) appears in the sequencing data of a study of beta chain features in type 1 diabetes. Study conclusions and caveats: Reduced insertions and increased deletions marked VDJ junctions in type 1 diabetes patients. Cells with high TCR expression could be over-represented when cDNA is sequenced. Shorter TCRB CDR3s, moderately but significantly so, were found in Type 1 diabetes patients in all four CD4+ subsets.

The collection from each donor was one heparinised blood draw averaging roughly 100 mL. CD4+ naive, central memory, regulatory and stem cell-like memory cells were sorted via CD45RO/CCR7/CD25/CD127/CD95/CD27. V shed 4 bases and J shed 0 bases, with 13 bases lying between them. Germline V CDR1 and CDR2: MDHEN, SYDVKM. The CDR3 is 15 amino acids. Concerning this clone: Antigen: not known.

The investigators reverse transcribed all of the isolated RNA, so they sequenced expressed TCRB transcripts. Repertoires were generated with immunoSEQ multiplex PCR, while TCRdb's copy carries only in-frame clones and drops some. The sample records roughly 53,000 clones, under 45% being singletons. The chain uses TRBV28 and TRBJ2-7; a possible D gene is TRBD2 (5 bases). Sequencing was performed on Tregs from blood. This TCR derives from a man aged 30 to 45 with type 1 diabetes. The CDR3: CASSSLERASYEQYF. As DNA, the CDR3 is TGTGCCAGCAGTTCCCTCGAGAGGGCCTCCTACGAGCAGTACTTC.